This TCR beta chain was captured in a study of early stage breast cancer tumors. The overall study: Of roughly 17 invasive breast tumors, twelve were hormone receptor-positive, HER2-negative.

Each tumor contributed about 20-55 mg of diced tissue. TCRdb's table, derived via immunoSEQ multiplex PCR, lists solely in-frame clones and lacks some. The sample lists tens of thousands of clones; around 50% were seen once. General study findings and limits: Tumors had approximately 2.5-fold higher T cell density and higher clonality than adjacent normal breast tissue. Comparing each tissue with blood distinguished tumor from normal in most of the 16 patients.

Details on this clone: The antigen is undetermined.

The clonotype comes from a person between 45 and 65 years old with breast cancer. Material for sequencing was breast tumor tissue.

CDR3 bases: TGCGCCAGCAGCTTGGGGACTAGCGGGGTCCCCTACTACGAGCAGTACTTC. It translates to CASSLGTSGVPYYEQYF. The chain combines TRBV5-1 with TRBJ2-7; TRBD2 matches 12 bases. CDR3 length: 17 amino acids. J was trimmed by 3 bases and V by 0 bases; bases with no gene match: 7. In germline, CDR1 is SGHRS, CDR2 YFSETQ. Drawing the rest from reference TRBV5-1 and TRBJ2-7, the complete variable domain is KAGVTQTPRYLIKTRGQQVTLSCSPISGHRSVSWYQQTPGQGLQFLFEYFSETQRNKGNFPGRFSGRQFSNSRSEMNVSTLELGDSALYLCASSLGTSGVPYYEQYFGPGTRLTVT.